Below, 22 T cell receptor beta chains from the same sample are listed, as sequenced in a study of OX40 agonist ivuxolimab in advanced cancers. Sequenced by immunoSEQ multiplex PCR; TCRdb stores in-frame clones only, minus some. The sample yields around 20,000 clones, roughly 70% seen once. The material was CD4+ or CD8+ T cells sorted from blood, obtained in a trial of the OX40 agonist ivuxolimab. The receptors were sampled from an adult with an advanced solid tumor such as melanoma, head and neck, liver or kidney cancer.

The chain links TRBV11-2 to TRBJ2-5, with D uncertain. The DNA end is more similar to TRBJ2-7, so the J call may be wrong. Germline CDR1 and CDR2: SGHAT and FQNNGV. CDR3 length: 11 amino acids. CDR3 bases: TGTGCCAGCAGCTTAGGTCCCGAGCAGTACTTC. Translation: CASSLGPEQYF.

As DNA, the CDR3 is TGTGCCAGCAGCCCCGTGGGGGCCAACTATGGCTACACCTTC. Translation gives CASSPVGANYGYTF. The genes are TRBV7-9 and TRBJ1-2; TRBD1 might be the D (6 bases). Trimming removed 5 bases at V and 2 bases at J, with 12 bases between. Germline loops: CDR1 SEHNR, CDR2 FQNEAQ (reference sequence). The CDR3 has 14 residues.

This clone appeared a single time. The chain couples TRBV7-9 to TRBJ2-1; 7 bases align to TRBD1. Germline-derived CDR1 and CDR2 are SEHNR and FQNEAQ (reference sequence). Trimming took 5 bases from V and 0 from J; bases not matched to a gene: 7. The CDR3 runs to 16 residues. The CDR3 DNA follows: TGTGCCAGCAGCGATACACAGGGGAGCTCCTACAATGAGCAGTTCTTC. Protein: CASSDTQGSSYNEQFF.

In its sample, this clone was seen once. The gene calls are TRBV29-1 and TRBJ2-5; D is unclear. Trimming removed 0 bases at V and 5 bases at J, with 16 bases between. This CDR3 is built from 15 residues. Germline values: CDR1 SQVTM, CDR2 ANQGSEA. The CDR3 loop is CSVEDFWGTVETQYF. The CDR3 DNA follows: TGCAGCGTTGAAGATTTTTGGGGTACCGTCGAGACCCAGTACTTC.

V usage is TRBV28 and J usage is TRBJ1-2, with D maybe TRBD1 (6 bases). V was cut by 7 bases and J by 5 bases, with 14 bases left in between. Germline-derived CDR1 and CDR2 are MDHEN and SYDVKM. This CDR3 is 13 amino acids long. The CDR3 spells CASTWGQGYGYTF. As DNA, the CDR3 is TGTGCCAGCACCTGGGGGCAGGGGTATGGCTACACCTTC.

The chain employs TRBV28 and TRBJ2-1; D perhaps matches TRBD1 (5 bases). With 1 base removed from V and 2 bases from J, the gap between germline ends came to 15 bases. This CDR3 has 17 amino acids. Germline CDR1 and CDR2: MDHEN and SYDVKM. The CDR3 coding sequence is TGTGCCAGCAGTTTATACGACCCTCAGGGTGCCTACAATGAGCAGTTCTTC. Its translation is CASSLYDPQGAYNEQFF.

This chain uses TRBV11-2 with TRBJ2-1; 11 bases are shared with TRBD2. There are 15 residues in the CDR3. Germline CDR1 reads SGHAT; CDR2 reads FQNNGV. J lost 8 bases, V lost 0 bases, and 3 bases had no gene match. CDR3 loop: CASSLELAGVYEQFF. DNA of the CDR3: TGTGCCAGCAGCTTAGAACTAGCGGGAGTCTATGAGCAGTTCTTC.

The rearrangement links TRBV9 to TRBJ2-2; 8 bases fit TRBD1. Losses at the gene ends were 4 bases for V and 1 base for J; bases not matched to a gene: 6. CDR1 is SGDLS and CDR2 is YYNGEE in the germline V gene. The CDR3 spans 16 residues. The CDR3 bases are TGTGCCAGCAGCCCCCCCGGGACAGGGAACACCGGGGAGCTGTTTTTT. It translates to CASSPPGTGNTGELFF.

DNA of the CDR3: TGTGCCAGCAGCTTAACACCGTCCTACGAGCAGTACTTC. Protein sequence: CASSLTPSYEQYF. This chain links TRBV11-2 with TRBJ2-7; D remains ambiguous. V was clipped by 2 bases and J by 1 base, with 6 bases between them. Germline CDR1 reads SGHAT; CDR2 reads FQNNGV. The CDR3 length is 13 residues.

The CDR3 DNA reads as TGTGCCAGCAGCCAGGACATTCGTGAAGCTTTCTTT. Translated: CASSQDIREAFF. V and J are TRBV7-9 and TRBJ1-1, with D possibly TRBD1 on 5 matching bases. This CDR3 contains 12 residues. Trimming cost V 5 bases and J 7 bases, with 11 bases left between them. Germline CDR1 SEHNR, CDR2 FQNEAQ (reference sequence).

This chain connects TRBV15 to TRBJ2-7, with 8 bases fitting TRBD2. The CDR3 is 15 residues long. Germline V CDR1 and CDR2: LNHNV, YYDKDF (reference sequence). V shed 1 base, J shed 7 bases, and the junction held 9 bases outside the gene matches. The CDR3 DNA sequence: TGTGCCACCAGCAGAGGGACTAGCTCCCCCTGGGAGCAGTACTTC. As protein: CATSRGTSSPWEQYF.

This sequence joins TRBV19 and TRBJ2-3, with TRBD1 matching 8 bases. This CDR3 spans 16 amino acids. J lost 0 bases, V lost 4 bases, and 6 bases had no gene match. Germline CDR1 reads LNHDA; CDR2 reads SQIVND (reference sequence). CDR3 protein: CASSTHRTGSTDTQYF. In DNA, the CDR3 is TGTGCCAGTAGTACCCATCGGACAGGGAGCACAGATACGCAGTATTTT.

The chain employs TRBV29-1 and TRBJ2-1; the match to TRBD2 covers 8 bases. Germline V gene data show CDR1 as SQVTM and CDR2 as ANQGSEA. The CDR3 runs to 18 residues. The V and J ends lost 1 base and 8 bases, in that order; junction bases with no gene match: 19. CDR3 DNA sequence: TGCAGCGTTGAAGGGGGGGTTGGTTTCGGGAGGGCTGATTATGAGCAGTTCTTC. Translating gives CSVEGGVGFGRADYEQFF.

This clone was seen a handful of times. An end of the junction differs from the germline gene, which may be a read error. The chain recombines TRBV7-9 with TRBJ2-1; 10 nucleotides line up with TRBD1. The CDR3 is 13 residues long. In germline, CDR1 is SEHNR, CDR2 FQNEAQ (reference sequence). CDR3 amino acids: CASSPKHWDRGIF. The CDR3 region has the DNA TGTGCCAGCAGCCCCAAACACTGGGACAGGGGCATCTTC.

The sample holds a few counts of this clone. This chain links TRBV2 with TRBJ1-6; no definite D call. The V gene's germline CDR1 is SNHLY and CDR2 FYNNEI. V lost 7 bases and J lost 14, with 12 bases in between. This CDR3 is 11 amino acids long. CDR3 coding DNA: TGTGCCAGCAACACGGTTGGGACCCTCCACTTT. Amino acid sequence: CASNTVGTLHF.

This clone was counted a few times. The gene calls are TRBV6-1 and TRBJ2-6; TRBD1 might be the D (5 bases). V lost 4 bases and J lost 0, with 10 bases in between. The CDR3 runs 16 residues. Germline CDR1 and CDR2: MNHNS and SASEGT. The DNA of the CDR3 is TGTGCCAGCAGTGTCCAGGGTTTCTCTGGGGCCAACGTCCTGACTTTC. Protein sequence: CASSVQGFSGANVLTF.

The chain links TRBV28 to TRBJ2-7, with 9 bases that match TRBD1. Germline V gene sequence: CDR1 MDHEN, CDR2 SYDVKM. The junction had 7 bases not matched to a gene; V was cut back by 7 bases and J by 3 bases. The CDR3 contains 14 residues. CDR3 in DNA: TGTGCCAGCACCGGGACAGGGCTTATCTACGAGCAGTACTTC. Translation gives CASTGTGLIYEQYF.

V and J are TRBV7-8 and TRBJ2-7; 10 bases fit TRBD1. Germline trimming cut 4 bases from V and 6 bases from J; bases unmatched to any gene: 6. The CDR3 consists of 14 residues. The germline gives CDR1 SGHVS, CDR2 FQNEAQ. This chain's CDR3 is CASSSTGGYSEQYF. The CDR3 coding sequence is TGTGCCAGCAGCTCGACAGGGGGCTATAGCGAGCAGTACTTC.

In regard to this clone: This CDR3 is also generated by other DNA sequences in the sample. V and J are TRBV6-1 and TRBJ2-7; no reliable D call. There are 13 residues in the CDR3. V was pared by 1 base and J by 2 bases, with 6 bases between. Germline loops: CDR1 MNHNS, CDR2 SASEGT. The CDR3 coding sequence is TGTGCCAGCAGTGAAGGGGTGACCTACGAGCAGTACTTC. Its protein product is CASSEGVTYEQYF.

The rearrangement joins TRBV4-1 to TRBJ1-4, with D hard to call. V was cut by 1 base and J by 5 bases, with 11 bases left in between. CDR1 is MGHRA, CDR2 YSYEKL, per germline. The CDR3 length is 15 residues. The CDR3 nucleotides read TGCGCCAGCAGCCAAGTTCCGGGCGGAAATGAAAAACTGTTTTTT. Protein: CASSQVPGGNEKLFF.

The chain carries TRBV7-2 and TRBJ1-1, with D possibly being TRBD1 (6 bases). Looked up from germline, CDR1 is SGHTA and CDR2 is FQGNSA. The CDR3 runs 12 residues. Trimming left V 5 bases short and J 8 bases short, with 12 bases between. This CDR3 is CASSNPGTEAFF. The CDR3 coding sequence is TGTGCCAGCAGCAACCCAGGGACAGAAGCTTTCTTT.

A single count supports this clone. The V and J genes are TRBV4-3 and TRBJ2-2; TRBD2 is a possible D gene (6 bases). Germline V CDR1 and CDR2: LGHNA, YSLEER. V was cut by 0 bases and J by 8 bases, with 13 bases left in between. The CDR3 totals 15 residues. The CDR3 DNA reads TGCGCCAGCAGCCAAGATCGCGGGGTCGGTGGGGAGCTGTTTTTT. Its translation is CASSQDRGVGGELFF.